A single sample gave rise to the 8 T cell receptor beta chains below, sequenced in a study of OX40 agonist ivuxolimab in advanced cancers. Assay: immunoSEQ multiplex PCR; the TCRdb copy retains only in-frame clones and omits some. The sample yields roughly 91,000 clones, approximately 94% seen once. Material: CD4+ or CD8+ T cells sorted from blood, obtained in a trial of the OX40 agonist ivuxolimab. These receptor sequences come from an adult with an advanced solid tumor such as melanoma, head and neck, liver or kidney cancer.

The chain has TRBV5-6 and TRBJ2-7; TRBD2 agrees at 11 bases. This CDR3 contains 19 residues. Germline CDR1 SGHDT, CDR2 YYEEEE. With V trimmed by 4 bases and J by 0 bases, 15 bases remained unmatched. CDR3 nucleotides: TGTGCCAGCAGCAACTTAGTTCTAGCGGGGGGCCATAGCTCCTACGAGCAGTACTTC. It encodes CASSNLVLAGGHSSYEQYF.

The chain employs TRBV7-9 and TRBJ2-7; D unresolved. Trimming removed 4 bases at V and 3 bases at J, with 10 bases between. This CDR3 is built from 13 residues. Germline V gene data show CDR1 as SEHNR and CDR2 as FQNEAQ (reference sequence). The CDR3: CASSSADRYEQYF. CDR3 nucleotides: TGTGCCAGCAGCTCCGCGGACCGCTACGAGCAGTACTTC.

The rearrangement joins TRBV10-3 to TRBJ2-7; either TRBD1 or TRBD2 may supply D (5 bases each). Germline lookup yields CDR1 ENHRY and CDR2 SYGVKD. The CDR3 covers 13 residues. The V end was cut by 4 bases, the J end by 1 base, with 8 bases between. CDR3 sequence reads: CAISVGGSYEQYF. CDR3 coding DNA: TGTGCCATCAGTGTTGGGGGATCCTACGAGCAGTACTTC.

The chain couples TRBV6-1 to TRBJ1-2, with TRBD1 identical over 7 bases. The CDR3 totals 11 residues. The V segment lost 8 bases and the J segment 7 bases; nucleotides outside the gene matches: 4. Germline V gene sequence: CDR1 MNHNS, CDR2 SASEGT. The CDR3 reads CASAGGGGYTF. CDR3 nucleotide sequence: TGTGCCAGCGCAGGGGGTGGTGGCTACACCTTC.

The V call is TRBV11-2, the J call TRBJ2-7; D ambiguous. V lost 4 bases and J 5 bases, leaving 6 bases between the germline ends. The V gene's germline CDR1 is SGHAT and CDR2 FQNNGV. The CDR3 covers 11 residues. CDR3 in DNA: TGTGCCAGCAGCTCTTACGACGAGCAGTACTTC. This gives the protein CASSSYDEQYF.

The J gene is TRBJ2-1, the V gene TRBV2; D not certain. The germline gives CDR1 SNHLY, CDR2 FYNNEI. V shed 7 bases and J shed 7 bases, with 8 bases lying between them. The CDR3 is made up of 11 amino acids. In DNA, the CDR3 is TGTGCCAGCACCCTAGGTAATGAGCAGTTCTTC. It translates to CASTLGNEQFF.

CDR3: CSARENTQYF. The CDR3 DNA reads TGCAGTGCTAGGGAGAATACGCAGTATTTT. The chain links TRBV20-1 to TRBJ2-3; no definite D call. V lost 3 bases and J lost 7, with 5 bases in between. Germline-derived CDR1 and CDR2 are DFQATT and SNEGSKA (reference sequence). This CDR3 spans 10 amino acids.

This clone has just one count. The rearrangement joins TRBV5-6 to TRBJ2-5; 9 nucleotides agree with TRBD1. There are 15 residues in the CDR3. V shed 5 bases and J 0 bases; nucleotides not matched to a gene: 5. Germline CDR1 reads SGHDT; CDR2 reads YYEEEE. The CDR3 is CASSWDRVNQETQYF. The CDR3 DNA reads as TGTGCCAGCAGTTGGGACAGGGTTAACCAAGAGACCCAGTACTTC.